These 8 T cell receptor beta chains share one sample of origin, sequenced in a study of beta chain features in type 1 diabetes. Study-level results: Researchers report that Type 1 diabetes patients had moderately but significantly shorter TCRB CDR3s across all four CD4+ subsets.

Sequencing targeted expressed TCRB transcripts, as all isolated RNA had been reverse transcribed. Libraries were prepared by immunoSEQ multiplex PCR; TCRdb keeps only in-frame clonotypes and omits some of them. The sample yields roughly 350,000 clones, 8% to 10% seen once. These receptors lack a known antigen. The sample taken for sequencing was central memory CD4+ T cells from blood. The receptors here all came from a man aged 25-40 years with type 1 diabetes.

This chain uses TRBV14 with TRBJ2-1, with TRBD1 matching over 9 bases. Germline V gene sequence: CDR1 SGHDN, CDR2 FVKESK. Trimming took 4 bases from V and 6 from J; bases not matched to a gene: 10. The length of the CDR3 is 16 residues. The CDR3 DNA sequence: TGTGCCAGCAGCCGCTGGGAGGGACAGGGAAGCAATGAGCAGTTCTTC. Translation: CASSRWEGQGSNEQFF.

V gene TRBV6-1 combines with J gene TRBJ2-7, with D perhaps assigned TRBD1 or TRBD2 (5 bases each). The V end was cut by 6 bases, the J end by 0 bases, with 9 bases between. Germline values: CDR1 MNHNS, CDR2 SASEGT. This CDR3 comprises 13 residues. The CDR3 region is CASRGTSSYEQYF. Here the CDR3 DNA reads TGTGCCAGCAGGGGGACGAGCTCCTACGAGCAGTACTTC.

The J gene is TRBJ2-1, the V gene TRBV28; weak D call: TRBD2 (6 bases). The CDR3 has 15 amino acids. The germline gives CDR1 MDHEN, CDR2 SYDVKM. V lost 10 bases, J lost 7 bases, and 23 bases lay in between. The CDR3 sequence: CATSPTGGRQNEQFF. The CDR3 coding sequence is TGTGCCACCTCCCCGACTGGGGGGAGACAGAATGAGCAGTTCTTC.

This clone was found a few times. V and J are TRBV7-2 and TRBJ1-4; tentative D call: TRBD1 (5 bases). Germline values: CDR1 SGHTA, CDR2 FQGNSA. The CDR3 is 14 residues long. V was pared by 5 bases and J by 5 bases, with 12 bases between. The CDR3 DNA is TGTGCCAGCAGCCCATCAGGGCAGAATGAAAAACTGTTTTTT. Translation: CASSPSGQNEKLFF. The variable domain in full, with the rest retrieved from reference TRBV7-2 and TRBJ1-4, is GAGVSQSPSNKVTEKGKDVELRCDPISGHTALYWYRQSLGQGLEFLIYFQGNSAPDKSGLPSDRFSAERTGGSVSTLTIQRTQQEDSAVYLCASSPSGQNEKLFFGSGTQLSVL.

This clone was counted only a few times. J is TRBJ2-4 and V is TRBV7-3, with D possibly matching TRBD1 (5 bases). This CDR3 contains 14 residues. Germline V gene lookup returns CDR1 SGHTA and CDR2 FQGTGA. With 6 bases removed from V and 8 bases from J, the gap between germline ends came to 17 bases. This chain's CDR3 is CASSLSARDDIQYF. The CDR3 coding sequence is TGTGCCAGCAGTTTATCAGCCAGGGATGACATTCAGTACTTC.

The table lists this clone with many counts. The rearrangement links TRBV14 to TRBJ2-1; D not resolved. Germline CDR1 reads SGHDN; CDR2 reads FVKESK. V was pared by 0 bases and J by 9 bases, with 12 bases between. This CDR3 comprises 14 residues. The CDR3 sequence: CASSQDGNWGEQFF. The CDR3 nucleotides read TGTGCCAGCAGCCAAGATGGGAACTGGGGTGAGCAGTTCTTC.

Here the CDR3 reads CASSLRTGNTDTQYF. In nucleotides, the CDR3 is TGCGCCAGCAGCTTACGGACAGGGAACACAGATACGCAGTATTTT. The chain recombines TRBV5-1 with TRBJ2-3; TRBD1 agrees at 8 bases. Germline CDR1 and CDR2: SGHRS and YFSETQ. This CDR3 is built from 15 residues. Trimming took 2 bases from V and 2 from J; bases not matched to a gene: 4.

The chain links TRBV6-6 to TRBJ1-1; tentative D call: TRBD1 (5 bases). This CDR3 is built from 13 residues. Per the germline V gene, CDR1 is MNHNY and CDR2 is SVGAGI (reference sequence). V lost 2 bases to trimming and J lost 6 bases, with 10 bases between them. The CDR3 DNA reads as TGTGCCAGCAGTTACGCCGGGGGTTCTGAAGCTTTCTTT. It is translated as CASSYAGGSEAFF.